The rows below give T cell receptor beta chains drawn from one sample of a study of cytotoxic CD8 clonotypes in ibrutinib-treated CLL. Sequencing used immunoSEQ multiplex PCR; TCRdb keeps in-frame clones, though not all of them. The table lists 150,000 to 200,000 clones, roughly 84% of them singletons, with over 2.5% in the top ten. The source material was PBMCs, sampled at disease progression, from a patient treated with ibrutinib. The receptors were sampled from a human donor with chronic lymphocytic leukemia. Both conserved end residues are part of each CDR3.

CDR3 protein,V gene
CASSPRWDEKLFF,TRBV11-1
CAWSVLVTGGYVEQFF,TRBV30
CASSFRPSQETQYF,TRBV6-5
CASSSRGGGKLFF,TRBV5-8
CASRQGAGANVLTF,TRBV27
CASSLASGSTGELFF,TRBV5-4
CASSLLAFGDPNYGYTF,TRBV28
CASSFPNRFFPNTGELFF,TRBV7-9
CASSYSASVSYEQYF,TRBV6-5
CASSPPRGTGGQETQYF,TRBV18
CASSQRGGIREQYF,TRBV4-2
CAWSGWGDRAEAFF,TRBV30
CASSPLAGAPNTQYF,TRBV14
CASSRRGEYEQYF,TRBV28
CASSQEVGLAGGLSIDEQYF,TRBV4-2
CASSYSGGSRAFF,TRBV6-5
CASSRMSTVGGTDTQYF,TRBV25-1
CASSLAPTNTGELFF,TRBV7-7
CASSSLREAYEQYF,TRBV28
CASSPGQAGYNEQFF,TRBV6-5
CASSLGKFNYGYTF,TRBV13
CASSLGSPDEQFF,TRBV5-1
CASSWRAQGIGHNEQFF,TRBV5-4
CASSLDTPNQPQHF,TRBV7-9
CAIAGTTSEQFF,TRBV10-3
CASSQVSSGTFEQYF,TRBV4-1
CASSFSHRVTKNIQYF,TRBV7-9
CASSLDPAEETQYF,TRBV7-6
CASSFRWALDRNEQYF,TRBV11-1
CASSLAGEGSETQYF,TRBV5-1
CASSINGAETTYGYTF,TRBV19
CASSLAGGSYEQYF,TRBV2
CASSPDMNYGYTF,TRBV7-2
CASSQATSGYYNEQFF,TRBV4-1
CAWSVTNYGYTF,TRBV30
CASSDTLAGAGDIQYF,TRBV6-1
CASSWDLSGELFF,TRBV5-1
CASSQTATNEKLFF,TRBV28
CASSPSAGGGNEQFF,TRBV19
CSVGQGAYGYTF,TRBV29-1
CASSETGRTNYGYTF,TRBV2
CASSQESGGRAAYEQYF,TRBV4-2
CASSQDRWQGDGYTF,TRBV14
CASSLYPQETQYF,TRBV7-3
CARSTWINIAGVQETQYF,TRBV5-3
CASSPLTTGRPYNEQFF,TRBV14
CASSQDLGRDYTGELFF,TRBV14
CSATENTEAFF,TRBV20-1
CASSFLFQESSGANVLTF,TRBV5-5
CASSANSGSSYEQYF,TRBV25-1
CSVAEGTGGFEQYF,TRBV29-1